A selection of T cell receptor beta chains follows, all from one sample in a study of T cells after posttransplantation cyclophosphamide. Only in-frame clones appear in the TCRdb table, and some are missing; sequencing was by immunoSEQ multiplex PCR. The sample lists approximately 45,000 clones, roughly nine tenths occurring once. The sequenced sample consisted of PBMCs. These receptors originate from a woman aged 45-65 years in good health and a related stem cell transplant donor. Both conserved end residues are part of each CDR3. Not all rows give a size; the values are once, few, many and, for expanded clones, a class.

V gene: TRBV18
clone size: .
J gene: TRBJ1-1
CDR3 protein: CASSHDRVDTEAFF

V gene: TRBV19
clone size: .
J gene: TRBJ2-7
CDR3 protein: CASSIGSPSGEQYF

V gene: TRBV7-3
clone size: .
J gene: TRBJ2-1
CDR3 protein: CASSLISGVNNEQFF

V gene: TRBV28
clone size: .
J gene: TRBJ2-1
CDR3 protein: CASSLIEGQGRNEQFF

V gene: TRBV2
clone size: .
J gene: TRBJ2-7
CDR3 protein: CASLRTSGSYEQYF

V gene: TRBV5-4
clone size: once
J gene: TRBJ1-1
CDR3 protein: CASSLVGERAFF

V gene: TRBV28
clone size: .
J gene: TRBJ1-5
CDR3 protein: CASSFRGHQPQHF

V gene: TRBV5-1
clone size: .
J gene: TRBJ2-1
CDR3 protein: CASSFSPGDYNEQFF

V gene: TRBV9
clone size: .
J gene: TRBJ2-5
CDR3 protein: CASSVGDRAETQYF

V gene: TRBV28
clone size: .
J gene: TRBJ2-7
CDR3 protein: CASSQLAGGSYEQYF

V gene: TRBV6-6
clone size: few
J gene: TRBJ1-2
CDR3 protein: CASSLPPSMDGYTF

V gene: TRBV9
clone size: .
J gene: TRBJ2-1
CDR3 protein: CASSAWGQGHNEQFF

V gene: TRBV19
clone size: once
J gene: TRBJ1-2
CDR3 protein: CASSDRDYGYTF

V gene: TRBV5-1
clone size: .
J gene: TRBJ2-3
CDR3 protein: CASSPGTSTDTQYF

V gene: TRBV30
clone size: .
J gene: TRBJ1-3
CDR3 protein: CAWSVPGVGTGYTIYF

V gene: TRBV28
clone size: .
J gene: TRBJ1-1
CDR3 protein: CASNAEAYTEAFF

V gene: TRBV19
clone size: .
J gene: TRBJ1-5
CDR3 protein: CASRWDRFSNQPQHF

V gene: TRBV2
clone size: .
J gene: TRBJ2-1
CDR3 protein: CASSDGGGYNEQFF

V gene: TRBV12-5
clone size: .
J gene: TRBJ1-5
CDR3 protein: CASGLANSNQPQHF

V gene: TRBV11-2
clone size: .
J gene: TRBJ1-5
CDR3 protein: CASSLGLGQPQHF

V gene: TRBV5-1
clone size: .
J gene: TRBJ2-1
CDR3 protein: CASSTGAVGSGNEQFF

V gene: TRBV7-7
clone size: .
J gene: TRBJ2-1
CDR3 protein: CASSQGLAGGNEQFF

V gene: TRBV7-9
clone size: .
J gene: TRBJ2-7
CDR3 protein: CASSSGGITYEQYF

V gene: TRBV2
clone size: .
J gene: TRBJ1-6
CDR3 protein: CASSPGAYNSPLHF

V gene: TRBV29-1
clone size: .
J gene: TRBJ2-7
CDR3 protein: CSVVRGSGGGEQYF

V gene: TRBV19
clone size: .
J gene: TRBJ2-1
CDR3 protein: CASTSGGASYNEQFF

V gene: TRBV19
clone size: .
J gene: TRBJ2-2
CDR3 protein: CASSIQGNTGELFF

V gene: TRBV18
clone size: .
J gene: TRBJ1-6
CDR3 protein: CASSPRAGKPSNSPLHF

V gene: TRBV21-1
clone size: .
J gene: TRBJ2-7
CDR3 protein: CASSETSGGSDEQYF

V gene: TRBV30
clone size: .
J gene: TRBJ2-2
CDR3 protein: CAWKRAGGRTGELFF

V gene: TRBV7-8
clone size: .
J gene: TRBJ1-3
CDR3 protein: CASSLSRRGNTIYF

V gene: TRBV19
clone size: .
J gene: TRBJ1-6
CDR3 protein: CAARDSPGSPLHF

V gene: TRBV6-5
clone size: .
J gene: TRBJ1-1
CDR3 protein: CASRAPGLNTEAFF

V gene: TRBV6-1
clone size: .
J gene: TRBJ2-7
CDR3 protein: CASVGTGSEQYF

V gene: TRBV2
clone size: .
J gene: TRBJ1-1
CDR3 protein: CASRALTGGDTEAFF

V gene: TRBV18
clone size: .
J gene: TRBJ1-1
CDR3 protein: CASSPIQGNTEAFF

V gene: TRBV6-1
clone size: .
J gene: TRBJ2-7
CDR3 protein: CASTRSGTLYEQYF

V gene: TRBV9
clone size: .
J gene: TRBJ1-3
CDR3 protein: CASSGDLRGSGNTIYF

V gene: TRBV9
clone size: .
J gene: TRBJ2-7
CDR3 protein: CASSSTLGAGRQNEQYF

V gene: TRBV29-1
clone size: .
J gene: TRBJ1-5
CDR3 protein: CSVGGGGGQPQHF

V gene: TRBV7-8
clone size: .
J gene: TRBJ2-1
CDR3 protein: CASSLGGRTGGLYEQFF

V gene: TRBV5-6
clone size: .
J gene: TRBJ1-1
CDR3 protein: CASSLALGTETVMNTEAFF

V gene: TRBV2
clone size: .
J gene: TRBJ2-2
CDR3 protein: CASSDRDTGELFF

V gene: TRBV6-5
clone size: .
J gene: TRBJ1-3
CDR3 protein: CASSYAGGRTIYF

V gene: TRBV7-3
clone size: .
J gene: TRBJ2-7
CDR3 protein: CASSLTGTASYEQYF

V gene: TRBV19
clone size: .
J gene: TRBJ1-1
CDR3 protein: CASLRTANTEAFF

V gene: TRBV7-8
clone size: .
J gene: TRBJ2-5
CDR3 protein: CASRGVGTNYKETQYF

V gene: TRBV28
clone size: .
J gene: TRBJ1-2
CDR3 protein: CASSSGQGGYGYTF

V gene: TRBV10-2
clone size: once
J gene: TRBJ2-5
CDR3 protein: CASRIGPEKQYF

V gene: TRBV6-5
clone size: .
J gene: TRBJ1-1
CDR3 protein: CASSARTGNTEAFF

V gene: TRBV30
clone size: .
J gene: TRBJ1-5
CDR3 protein: CAWSVGQGNQPQHF